The entry below gives a single T cell receptor beta chain sequence along with its context. These data come from a study of T cells in Graves' hyperthyroidism and ophthalmopathy. Deletions cut 1 base from V and 1 base from J, with 7 bases between. Germline V CDR1 and CDR2: MGHRA, YSYEKL. This CDR3 region has 14 residues. Amplification of TCR beta CDR3 regions was performed using RNA transcripts as template. TCR CDR3 regions were first amplified by RT-PCR with HTBI primers. From the multiplex PCR reads, TCRdb called clonotypes with MiXCR, one entry per CDR3 protein. The table shows under 400,000 distinct CDR3 sequences, with approximately 15% occurring only once.

This clonotype was obtained from a woman under 30 with Graves' hyperthyroidism that later progressed to Graves' ophthalmopathy. Input material: blood. V is TRBV4-1 and J is TRBJ2-5; D is uncertain. The CDR3 loop reads CASSQGPAQETQYF. The DNA of the CDR3 is TGCGCCAGCAGCCAAGGACCCGCCCAAGAGACCCAGTACTTC.